The rows below give T cell receptor beta chains drawn from one sample of a study of beta chain features in type 1 diabetes. Profiled with immunoSEQ multiplex PCR; TCRdb holds only in-frame clones, not every one. The sample records about 160,000 clones, almost 65% being singletons. What was sequenced was naive CD4+ T cells from blood. These receptors were collected from a young man with type 1 diabetes. Each CDR3 is given with its conserved first and last residue. A D gene is named only where the DNA matches it firmly. Only some rows state a clone size, as once, few, many or a class for expanded clones.

cdr3_nt | cdr3_aa | clone_size | j_call | d_call | v_call
TGTGCCAGCAGTGACTACAAAGGTCAGGGAAGTTGGGCTGGCTACACCTTC | CASSDYKGQGSWAGYTF | . | TRBJ1-2 | . | TRBV25-1
TGTGCCAGCGATCAAACCGGGCGAAGCACAGATACGCAGTATTTT | CASDQTGRSTDTQYF | few | TRBJ2-3 | . | TRBV28
TGTGCCAGCAGCACAGGGTGGGACGAGCAGTACTTC | CASSTGWDEQYF | . | TRBJ2-7 | . | TRBV2
TGTGCCAGCAGCAGGGACAGATTGTCCTACGAGCAGTACTTC | CASSRDRLSYEQYF | . | TRBJ2-7 | TRBD1 | TRBV11-2
TGCAGCGCTGACGGACAGCTGAACACTGAAGCTTTCTTT | CSADGQLNTEAFF | . | TRBJ1-1 | . | TRBV29-1
TGCAGCGTTGTGATTGGTTTCCCTGGAAACACCATATATTTT | CSVVIGFPGNTIYF | . | TRBJ1-3 | . | TRBV29-1
TGTGCCAGCAGCTTTCCTGTAGCGGGGGGACCGTACAATGAGCAGTTCTTC | CASSFPVAGGPYNEQFF | once | TRBJ2-1 | TRBD2 | TRBV7-9
TGTGCCAGCAGCTTGAACCAAGAGACCCAGTACTTC | CASSLNQETQYF | few | TRBJ2-5 | . | TRBV7-2
TGCAGCGTCTCGACAGGGCAGGCTTATCCTACCTACCTTTTCAATGAGCAGTTCTTC | CSVSTGQAYPTYLFNEQFF | . | TRBJ2-1 | TRBD1 | TRBV29-1
TGTGCCAGCAGTATGGCCGGGACAGGGGCCTACGAGCAGTACTTC | CASSMAGTGAYEQYF | once | TRBJ2-7 | TRBD1 | TRBV27
TGTGCCAGCAGTTACGCAGGGGTTGCTGAAGCTTTCTTT | CASSYAGVAEAFF | once | TRBJ1-1 | . | TRBV6-5